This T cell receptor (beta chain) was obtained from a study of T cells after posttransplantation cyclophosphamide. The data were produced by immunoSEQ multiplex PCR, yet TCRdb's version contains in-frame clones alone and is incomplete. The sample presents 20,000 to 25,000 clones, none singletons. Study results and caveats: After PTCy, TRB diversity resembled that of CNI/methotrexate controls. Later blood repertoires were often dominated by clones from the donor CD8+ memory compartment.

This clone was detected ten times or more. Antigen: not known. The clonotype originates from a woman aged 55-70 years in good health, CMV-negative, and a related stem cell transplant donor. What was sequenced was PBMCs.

The CDR3 coding sequence is TGTGCCAGCAGCTTAAATCCGGGTATCACAGATACGCAGTATTTT. It specifies CASSLNPGITDTQYF. The rearrangement uses TRBV7-3 and TRBJ2-3; no definite D call. The CDR3 extends over 15 amino acids. CDR1 is SGHTA, CDR2 FQGTGA, per germline. V was shortened by 1 base and J by 2 bases, with 10 bases between the two germline ends.